Listed below are T cell receptor beta chains from one sample, sequenced in a study of shared T cell receptors in the human thymus. This table comes from immunoSEQ multiplex PCR, and its TCRdb copy is limited to in-frame clones, with some not included. The sample includes about 400,000 clones, roughly 94% seen only once; the top ten take approximately 0.02%. The source material was thymocytes. These receptors originate from a human donor. Each CDR3 is given with its conserved first and last residue. A D gene is named only where the DNA matches it firmly. Clone size is not always given. Where it is, it says once, few, many or a class for expanded clones.

CDR3 protein	CDR3 DNA	D gene	clone size	V gene	J gene
CASSEDPPGSGNTIYF	TGTGCCAGCAGTGAAGATCCCCCAGGGTCTGGAAACACCATATATTTT	-	-	TRBV6-1	TRBJ1-3
CASSLGQGLAVLGYEQYF	TGTGCCAGCAGCTTAGGCCAAGGACTAGCGGTCTTGGGCTACGAGCAGTACTTC	TRBD2	-	TRBV13	TRBJ2-7
CASSISPDSIPSTDTQYF	TGTGCCAGTAGTATCAGCCCGGACTCCATTCCTAGCACAGATACGCAGTATTTT	-	-	TRBV19	TRBJ2-3
CASRMLGGRYGYTF	TGTGCCAGCAGGATGCTTGGGGGACGGTATGGCTACACCTTC	-	once	TRBV2	TRBJ1-2
CASNVGHTNTGELFF	TGTGCCAGCAATGTCGGACACACGAACACCGGGGAGCTGTTTTTT	-	-	TRBV6-1	TRBJ2-2
CASPKRGQGRKTNEKLFF	TGTGCCAGCCCAAAAAGGGGGCAGGGGCGTAAAACTAATGAAAAACTGTTTTTT	TRBD1	-	TRBV7-9	TRBJ1-4
CASKGGLKNIQYF	TGTGCCAGCAAGGGCGGACTCAAAAACATTCAGTACTTC	-	-	TRBV28	TRBJ2-4
CASSPDRDPETQYF	TGTGCCAGCAGCCCGGACAGGGACCCAGAGACCCAGTACTTC	TRBD1	-	TRBV13	TRBJ2-5
CASSLSRNFTDTQYF	TGCGCCAGCAGCTTATCAAGGAACTTCACAGATACGCAGTATTTT	-	-	TRBV5-1	TRBJ2-3
CASSPWTSGDIAKNIQYF	TGTGCCAGTAGTCCTTGGACTAGCGGAGACATAGCCAAAAACATTCAGTACTTC	TRBD2	once	TRBV19	TRBJ2-4
CASSKTSGSSEQYF	TGTGCCAGCAGCAAAACTAGCGGGAGTAGCGAGCAGTACTTC	TRBD2	-	TRBV6-1	TRBJ2-7
CASSFTGLAYEQYF	TGCGCCAGCAGCTTCACCGGACTGGCCTACGAGCAGTACTTC	-	-	TRBV5-1	TRBJ2-7
CASSTGTSGVPEQFF	TGTGCCAGCAGCACGGGGACTAGCGGGGTACCTGAGCAGTTCTTC	TRBD2	once	TRBV7-9	TRBJ2-1
CASSLTVRVGTYEQYF	TGTGCCAGCAGCTTAACGGTCAGGGTGGGGACCTACGAGCAGTACTTC	-	-	TRBV7-3	TRBJ2-7
CASSSGTSGDPYEQYF	TGTGCCAGCAGTTCCGGGACTAGCGGGGATCCCTACGAGCAGTACTTC	TRBD2	-	TRBV27	TRBJ2-7
CAISGGDTSSYNEQFF	TGTGCCATCAGTGGCGGGGACACGAGCTCCTACAATGAGCAGTTCTTC	-	-	TRBV10-3	TRBJ2-1
CASSLVPVTGETEAFF	TGTGCCAGCAGCTTAGTGCCCGTTACAGGGGAAACTGAAGCTTTCTTT	TRBD1	once	TRBV13	TRBJ1-1
CASQGGFGTEAFF	TGTGCCAGCCAAGGGGGGTTCGGCACTGAAGCTTTCTTT	-	-	TRBV6-5	TRBJ1-1
CASTTFVGAGANTEAFF	TGCGCCAGCACCACCTTCGTGGGGGCTGGGGCGAACACTGAAGCTTTCTTT	-	-	TRBV5-1	TRBJ1-1
CATSRGPYATGTTEAFF	TGTGCCACCAGCAGAGGCCCATATGCAACAGGGACCACTGAAGCTTTCTTT	-	-	TRBV15	TRBJ1-1
CASSGNEQFF	TGTGCCAGCAGCGGCAATGAGCAGTTCTTC	-	once	TRBV9	TRBJ2-1
CASSLAGLAGGVLTQYF	TGTGCCAGCAGCTTGGCAGGACTAGCGGGAGGGGTATTGACCCAGTACTTC	TRBD2	-	TRBV5-6	TRBJ2-5
CASSPYRDRTSYNEQFF	TGCGCCAGCAGCCCTTACCGGGACAGGACCTCCTACAATGAGCAGTTCTTC	TRBD1	-	TRBV5-1	TRBJ2-1
CASSYSGGAYTGELFF	TGTGCCAGCAGTTACTCGGGGGGCGCTTACACCGGGGAGCTGTTTTTT	-	-	TRBV6-5	TRBJ2-2
CATSPDYLEQFF	TGTGCCACCAGCCCTGACTACCTTGAGCAGTTCTTC	-	-	TRBV15	TRBJ2-1
CATLRGNTEAFF	TGTGCCACCCTCCGGGGGAACACTGAAGCTTTCTTT	-	-	TRBV19	TRBJ1-1
CATSRQTGLAGTDTQYF	TGTGCCACCAGCAGACAGACCGGACTAGCGGGCACAGATACGCAGTATTTT	TRBD2	-	TRBV15	TRBJ2-3
CASSPPLERTDTQYF	TGTGCCAGCAGCCCCCCCCTAGAGCGCACAGATACGCAGTATTTT	-	-	TRBV27	TRBJ2-3
CASSERVNTEAFF	TGTGCCAGCAGTGAACGGGTGAACACTGAAGCTTTCTTT	-	-	TRBV6-1	TRBJ1-1
CASRASGSYEQYF	TGTGCCAGCCGGGCGTCGGGCTCCTACGAGCAGTACTTC	-	-	TRBV2	TRBJ2-7
CSVGGQGPYEQYF	TGCAGCGTTGGGGGACAGGGCCCCTACGAGCAGTACTTC	TRBD1	-	TRBV29-1	TRBJ2-7
CSVTGNYGYTF	TGCAGCGTGACAGGGAACTATGGCTACACCTTC	TRBD1	-	TRBV29-1	TRBJ1-2
CASSLKHPPSYEQYF	TGTGCCAGCAGCTTAAAACATCCACCTTCCTACGAGCAGTACTTC	-	-	TRBV7-9	TRBJ2-7
CASSPDSAGQGETQYF	TGTGCCAGCAGCCCGGATAGCGCGGGTCAGGGAGAGACCCAGTACTTC	-	-	TRBV5-6	TRBJ2-5
CASSRGGQEKLFF	TGTGCCAGTAGTAGGGGGGGACAGGAAAAACTGTTTTTT	TRBD1	-	TRBV19	TRBJ1-4
CASSEDPGQGSRNQPQHF	TGTGCCAGCAGTGAGGACCCGGGACAGGGAAGTAGGAATCAGCCCCAGCATTTT	TRBD1	-	TRBV6-1	TRBJ1-5
CASSHNVSPLHF	TGTGCCAGCAGCCATAACGTTTCACCCCTCCACTTT	-	-	TRBV7-9	TRBJ1-6
CASSLWLQGAAGQPQHF	TGTGCCAGCAGTTTATGGTTGCAGGGAGCGGCTGGTCAGCCCCAGCATTTT	-	-	TRBV28	TRBJ1-5
CASSPIWDRPTYEQYF	TGCGCCAGCAGCCCTATTTGGGACAGGCCCACCTACGAGCAGTACTTC	TRBD1	-	TRBV5-1	TRBJ2-7
CASSLAGGNQPQHF	TGTGCCAGCAGCTTAGCAGGGGGCAATCAGCCCCAGCATTTT	-	-	TRBV7-9	TRBJ1-5
CASSVRGGPAGELFF	TGTGCCAGCAGCGTACGAGGAGGTCCTGCCGGGGAGCTGTTTTTT	-	-	TRBV9	TRBJ2-2
CAISEGTSGRGNEQFF	TGTGCCATCAGTGAAGGGACTAGCGGGAGAGGCAATGAGCAGTTCTTC	TRBD2	-	TRBV10-3	TRBJ2-1
CASRLGQGCPTNEKLFF	TGTGCAAGTCGCCTGGGACAGGGCTGTCCAACTAATGAAAAACTGTTTTTT	-	-	TRBV12-2	TRBJ1-4
CAILTSGTGTNYGYTF	TGTGCCATACTCACCTCCGGGACAGGAACTAACTATGGCTACACCTTC	TRBD1	once	TRBV10-3	TRBJ1-2
CASSSGGRGNTIYF	TGTGCCAGCAGTTCCGGGGGAAGAGGAAACACCATATATTTT	-	-	TRBV6-5	TRBJ1-3
CASSSGLAGPNTGELFF	TGCGCCAGCAGCTCGGGACTAGCGGGGCCGAACACCGGGGAGCTGTTTTTT	TRBD2	-	TRBV5-1	TRBJ2-2
CAWSVQYRLYNEQFF	TGTGCCTGGAGTGTACAGTACAGGTTGTACAATGAGCAGTTCTTC	-	once	TRBV30	TRBJ2-1
CASSMERGTRGTDTQYF	TGTGCCAGTAGTATGGAGCGAGGGACTAGGGGGACAGATACGCAGTATTTT	TRBD2	-	TRBV19	TRBJ2-3
CASSLEGAQETQYF	TGTGCCAGCAGCTTAGAGGGGGCCCAAGAGACCCAGTACTTC	TRBD1	once	TRBV7-2	TRBJ2-5
CASSRTPPSGGWDEQYF	TGTGCCAGTAGTAGGACCCCCCCATCAGGGGGCTGGGACGAGCAGTACTTC	TRBD1	once	TRBV19	TRBJ2-7